A selection of T cell receptor beta chains follows, all from one sample in a study of blood T cell repertoires in COVID-19. Clones were read by immunoSEQ multiplex PCR, and TCRdb kept only the in-frame ones, dropping some. This table holds about 62,000 clones, 70% to 90% found once. Sequencing was done on a sample of peripheral blood. The receptor set was obtained from a woman aged 80 or older with acute or convalescent COVID-19. Both conserved end residues are trimmed from each CDR3.

J | V | CDR3
TRBJ2-3 | TRBV10-3 | AISGRTDTQY
TRBJ2-1 | TRBV11-2 | ASSSRIPGEQF
TRBJ1-6 | TRBV20-1 | SASINKDSPLH
TRBJ2-1 | TRBV27 | ASCRLARSPHF
TRBJ2-5 | TRBV3-1/TRBV3-2 | ASSRDSQETQY
TRBJ1-4 | TRBV19 | ASSIQTGGSEKLF
TRBJ1-2 | TRBV29-1 | SVEPNLGNRNYGYT
TRBJ1-6 | TRBV27 | ASRLSSYNSPLH
TRBJ2-1 | TRBV28 | ASSSPGLAGSYNEQF
TRBJ1-1 | TRBV5-1 | ASSFKPGAEAF
TRBJ2-7 | TRBV6-1 | ASSEALTGGDRSYEQY
TRBJ2-1 | TRBV4-1 | ASSQDSARHNEQF
TRBJ2-7 | TRBV19 | ASSIALDRVSPYEQY
TRBJ1-2 | TRBV19 | ASSIQDNYGYT
TRBJ1-1 | TRBV19 | ASSMTGMNTEAF
TRBJ2-7 | TRBV27 | AIRREGVSYEQY
TRBJ2-7 | TRBV19 | ASSTGTGAPYEQY
TRBJ2-2 | TRBV12-5 | ASGSIMGPTGELF
TRBJ1-1 | TRBV14 | ASSLVQYTEAF
TRBJ2-7 | TRBV5-5 | ASRSGLAEHYEQY
TRBJ2-1 | TRBV19 | ASSIEASGGLRNEQF
TRBJ1-5 | TRBV23-1 | ASSQGPGQGIEQPQH
TRBJ2-7 | TRBV5-1 | ASSSLVGGTDEQY
TRBJ1-2 | TRBV21-1 | ASSKGFDRGNYGYT
TRBJ2-7 | TRBV6-5 | ASGWGDSREYEQY
TRBJ1-2 | TRBV12-3/TRBV12-4 | ASAKTYYGYT
TRBJ2-5 | TRBV28 | ASGQRQETQY
TRBJ1-2 | TRBV19 | ASSIGGQPYGYT
TRBJ1-1 | TRBV7-9 | ASSFGGLNTEAF
TRBJ1-1 | TRBV5-3 | ARSCSPSRTLRRDMNTEAF
TRBJ2-1 | TRBV7-3 | ASSLREGNEQF
TRBJ1-1 | TRBV3-1/TRBV3-2 | ASSRPTGRNTEAF
TRBJ1-2 | TRBV19 | ASSRTGGDYGYT
TRBJ2-1 | TRBV19 | ASHSGRVGNEQF
TRBJ2-7 | TRBV5-1 | ASSLPTSPEQY
TRBJ2-3 | TRBV11-2 | ASSLMGLVADTQY
TRBJ1-2 | TRBV28 | ASSPTNRGENYGYT
TRBJ1-2 | TRBV6-5 | ASISRYSSIYGYT
TRBJ2-5 | TRBV5-6 | ASSFLQGLVGETQY
TRBJ1-1 | TRBV5-6 | ASSLVGQGRTEAF